The clone carrying this T cell receptor beta chain was detected only a few times. The primer mix had 60 Vbeta and 13 Jbeta primers. Profiled with immunoSEQ multiplex PCR; TCRdb holds only in-frame clones, not every one. Found here are 80,000 or so clones, more than 60% of them singletons; the top ten hold under 3%. The record originates from a study of cytomegalovirus exposure and HLA in healthy donors. As for the donors, each was a healthy bone marrow donor. The source of this sequence is a man aged 45 to 65 in good health and CMV-seropositive. Sequencing input: PBMCs.

CDR3 residues: CASSSSGLAGTEQYF. CDR3 DNA: TGTGCCAGCAGCTCTTCGGGACTAGCGGGAACCGAGCAGTACTTC. The chain uses TRBV7-3 and TRBJ2-7, with 13 bases aligning to TRBD2. The CDR3 is 15 amino acids. Trimming took 4 bases from V and 6 from J; bases not matched to a gene: 6. CDR1 is SGHTA and CDR2 is FQGTGA in the germline V gene.